A selection of T cell receptor beta chains follows, all from one sample in a study of T cell repertoires in cytomegalovirus infection. Their target antigens are unknown. TCRdb called the reads again in MiXCR, with one record for every CDR3 protein. The sample has about half a million distinct CDR3 sequences, around 35% seen once. The sample here was cultured PBMCs, taken from culture after CMV antigen stimulation. Receptors originate from a human donor in good health (CMV status not recorded). Some clones in this sample may be carry-over from other donors' samples. Each CDR3 is given with its conserved first and last residue. The D gene is left open where the match is weak. The size entry is marked missing in some rows and otherwise reads once, few, many or a size class.

>TRBJ2-4|.|TRBV19|once
CASSPGQRKLAKNIQCF
TGTGCCAGTAGTCCTGGACAGAGGAAACTAGCCAAAAACATTCAGTGCTTC
>TRBJ1-1|TRBD1|TRBV19|.
CASSIQWTGATEAFF
TGTGCCAGTAGTATACAATGGACAGGGGCTACTGAAGCTTTCTTT
>TRBJ1-1|TRBD1|TRBV19|.
CASFQSRDRGRGTEAFF
TGTGCCAGTTTTCAAAGCAGGGACAGGGGGAGAGGCACTGAAGCTTTCTTT
>TRBJ1-6|.|TRBV5-5|many
CASSSWTVGNSPLHF
TGTGCCAGCAGCTCCTGGACGGTTGGGAATTCACCCCTCCACTTT
>TRBJ2-1|.|TRBV27|.
CASSFLRDPNRDEQFF
TGTGCCAGCAGTTTTCTCCGTGACCCCAATCGGGATGAGCAGTTCTTC
>TRBJ1-1|TRBD1|TRBV7-9|.
CASSLAAGGSLYTEAFF
TGTGCCAGCAGCTTAGCGGCAGGGGGGTCCCTCTACACTGAAGCTTTCTTT
>TRBJ2-4|.|TRBV7-9|.
CASSLGFRNIQYF
TGTGCCAGCAGCTTAGGGTTTCGGAACATTCAGTACTTC
>TRBJ2-3|.|TRBV20-1|many
CSASRAHIASDTQYF
TGCAGTGCTAGTCGGGCCCACATCGCCTCAGATACGCAGTATTTT
>TRBJ2-5|TRBD2|TRBV20-1|.
CSKTTSAYQETQYF
TGCAGTAAAACGACTAGCGCCTACCAAGAGACCCAGTACTTC
>TRBJ1-2|.|TRBV12-3/TRBV12-4|.
CASSLRRDGNYGYTF
TGTGCCAGCAGTTTGAGGAGGGACGGAAACTATGGCTACACCTTC
>TRBJ2-7|TRBD2|TRBV5-3|.
CASSLAGGPGGYEQYF
TGTGCCAGCAGCTTGGCCGGGGGTCCGGGGGGGTACGAGCAGTACTTC
>TRBJ2-1|.|TRBV12-3/TRBV12-4|few
CASSAGTPRAEQFF
TGTGCCAGCAGTGCCGGGACGCCCAGGGCTGAGCAGTTCTTC
>TRBJ2-4|.|TRBV19|.
CASSITGNKNIQYF
TGTGCCAGTAGTATTACCGGGAATAAAAACATTCAGTACTTC
>TRBJ2-3|TRBD1|TRBV6-2/TRBV6-3|.
CASSLGTGAYTDTQYF
TGTGCCAGCAGTCTGGGGACAGGGGCCTACACAGATACGCAGTATTTT
>TRBJ2-3|.|TRBV12-3/TRBV12-4|.
CASTDDRTDTQYF
TGTGCCAGCACGGACGACCGCACAGATACGCAGTATTTT
>TRBJ2-1|TRBD2|TRBV20-1|few
CSARDPRGLGNEQFF
TGCAGTGCTAGAGATCCCAGGGGACTAGGAAATGAGCAGTTCTTC
>TRBJ2-1|.|TRBV27|few
CASSSWPNEQFF
TGTGCCAGCAGTTCTTGGCCCAATGAGCAGTTCTTC
>TRBJ1-6|TRBD1|TRBV14|.
CASSQGQGERSPLHF
TGTGCCAGCAGCCAAGGACAGGGGGAGAGATCACCCCTCCACTTT
>TRBJ2-6|.|TRBV7-2|many
CASSASSGANVLTF
TGTGCCAGCAGCGCCAGCTCTGGGGCCAACGTCCTGACTTTC
>TRBJ2-5|TRBD2|TRBV12-3/TRBV12-4|.
CASSPLAGHETQYF
TGTGCCAGCAGCCCCTTAGCGGGACACGAGACCCAGTACTTC
>TRBJ2-1|TRBD2|TRBV12-3/TRBV12-4|.
CASSLAGLANEQFF
TGTGCCAGCAGTTTAGCCGGACTAGCGAATGAGCAGTTCTTC
>TRBJ1-1|.|TRBV9|.
CASSVASQGANTEAFF
TGTGCCAGCAGCGTAGCTAGCCAGGGAGCGAACACTGAAGCTTTCTTT
>TRBJ2-1|TRBD2|TRBV4-1|.
CASSTQPGLPYNEQFF
TGCGCCAGCAGCACACAGCCGGGACTACCCTACAATGAGCAGTTCTTC
>TRBJ2-5|TRBD2|TRBV27|few
CASSLLGGETQYF
TGTGCCAGCAGTTTGTTGGGGGGGGAGACCCAGTACTTC
>TRBJ2-7|.|TRBV4-3|few
CASSQRLEAHYEQYF
TGCGCCAGCAGCCAACGACTAGAGGCGCATTACGAGCAGTACTTC
>TRBJ1-3|.|TRBV7-6|few
CASRTGNTIYF
TGTGCCAGCAGGACCGGAAACACCATATATTTT
>TRBJ2-7|.|TRBV10-3|.
CAISEGMGAGYEQYF
TGTGCCATCAGTGAGGGAATGGGGGCTGGCTACGAGCAGTACTTC
>TRBJ2-1|TRBD2|TRBV20-1|.
CSASGRVSYNEQFF
TGCAGTGCTAGCGGGAGGGTCTCCTACAATGAGCAGTTCTTC
>TRBJ2-7|.|TRBV7-2|many
CASSFNSGYEQYF
TGTGCCAGCAGCTTTAACAGCGGCTACGAGCAGTACTTC
>TRBJ1-5|.|TRBV7-8|.
CASSLTDGDNQPQHF
TGTGCCAGCAGCTTAACGGACGGTGACAATCAGCCCCAGCATTTT
>TRBJ1-2|.|TRBV12-3/TRBV12-4|once
CASSPRGLGYGYTF
TGTGCCAGCAGTCCCCGGGGCTTGGGCTATGGCTACACCTTC
>TRBJ2-5|.|TRBV11-3|.
CASSSTLSHKILSETQYF
TGTGCCAGCAGCTCGACCCTAAGTCACAAAATTCTCTCAGAGACCCAGTACTTC
>TRBJ1-5|.|TRBV24-1|.
CATSALSNQPQHF
TGTGCCACCAGTGCCCTAAGCAATCAGCCCCAGCATTTT
>TRBJ1-5|.|TRBV24-1|.
CATSDPTVQSNQPQHF
TGTGCCACCAGTGATCCGACAGTTCAAAGCAATCAGCCCCAGCATTTT
>TRBJ2-3|.|TRBV28|.
CASSFREGAITDTQYF
TGTGCCAGCAGTTTTCGGGAGGGGGCAATTACAGATACGCAGTATTTT
>TRBJ1-4|.|TRBV4-2|.
CASSTEIYNEKLFF
TGTGCCAGCAGTACAGAGATTTATAATGAAAAACTGTTTTTT
>TRBJ2-7|.|TRBV7-8|few
CASSLEAQWRLYEQYF
TGTGCCAGCAGCTTAGAGGCCCAGTGGCGCCTCTACGAGCAGTACTTC
>TRBJ2-3|.|TRBV5-5|.
CASSLPAPGTDTQYF
TGTGCCAGCAGCTTACCAGCGCCGGGAACGGATACGCAGTATTTT
>TRBJ2-7|TRBD2|TRBV19|.
CASSMIGRAVEQYF
TGTGCCAGTAGTATGATCGGGAGGGCCGTCGAGCAGTACTTC
>TRBJ2-3|.|TRBV7-2|.
CASSLRLDSDTQYF
TGTGCCAGCAGCTTACGACTAGATTCAGATACGCAGTATTTT
>TRBJ2-3|.|TRBV20-1|.
CSARGPSVSTDTQYF
TGCAGTGCTAGAGGGCCTAGTGTTAGCACAGATACGCAGTATTTT
>TRBJ1-1|.|TRBV28|few
CASNFAGEGTEAFF
TGTGCCAGCAACTTTGCTGGAGAAGGGACTGAAGCTTTCTTT
>TRBJ1-1|.|TRBV5-1|.
CASSLVGRSEAFF
TGCGCCAGCAGCTTGGTTGGCAGGTCTGAAGCTTTCTTT
>TRBJ2-1|.|TRBV7-9|.
CASSSTLTNEQFF
TGTGCCAGCAGCTCTACCTTAACCAATGAGCAGTTCTTC
>TRBJ2-1|.|TRBV11-2|few
CASSLLRRNYNEQFF
TGTGCCAGCAGCTTACTTCGGCGGAACTACAATGAGCAGTTCTTC
>TRBJ2-2|TRBD2|TRBV6-2/TRBV6-3|few
CASRPGTSGSLRGAGELFF
TGTGCCAGCAGACCCGGGACTAGCGGGAGTCTCCGGGGTGCCGGGGAGCTGTTTTTT
>TRBJ2-7|.|TRBV28|.
CASSEMYEQYF
TGTGCCAGCAGTGAGATGTACGAGCAGTACTTC
>TRBJ2-2|.|TRBV4-2|.
CASSQVDSHPESRTGELFF
TGTGCCAGCAGCCAAGTGGACAGCCACCCGGAGTCGAGGACCGGGGAGCTGTTTTTT
>TRBJ2-6|.|TRBV5-4|.
CASSLRRDNSGANVLTF
TGTGCCAGCAGCCTTCGCAGGGACAACTCTGGGGCCAACGTCCTGACTTTC
>TRBJ2-7|.|TRBV12-3/TRBV12-4|.
CASSSGIRVNEQYF
TGTGCCAGCAGTTCCGGGATCCGGGTCAACGAGCAGTACTTC
>TRBJ2-5|TRBD2|TRBV6-2/TRBV6-3|few
CASTGTSGRTFQETQYF
TGTGCCAGCACGGGGACTAGCGGGAGGACTTTCCAAGAGACCCAGTACTTC